These 16 T cell receptor beta chains were sequenced from one sample in a study of shared clonotypes between healthy human individuals. Assay used: immunoSEQ multiplex PCR; TCRdb lists only in-frame clones, some missing. This table holds around 700,000 clones, about two thirds found once. Specimen: memory CD4+ T cells sorted from blood. Sample subset: CD45RA-negative fraction. All receptors derive from a woman under 40 in good health.

The chain combines TRBV5-1 with TRBJ2-3; the match to TRBD2 covers 8 bases. There are 14 residues in the CDR3. CDR1 SGHRS and CDR2 YFSETQ come from the germline V gene. The V and J ends lost 5 bases and 2 bases, in that order; junction bases with no gene match: 4. The CDR3 coding sequence is TGCGCCAGCAGGCGAGCGGGAGTCACAGATACGCAGTATTTT. This codes for CASRRAGVTDTQYF.

The table lists this clone with a count of one. This chain joins TRBV5-1 and TRBJ1-4; D is uncertain. Germline assignment: CDR1 SGHRS and CDR2 YFSETQ. The CDR3 is 14 amino acids. V dropped 4 bases and J dropped 2 bases, with 9 bases sitting between them. CDR3 region: CASSTSWTNEKLFF. The CDR3 bases are TGCGCCAGCAGCACCTCTTGGACTAATGAAAAACTGTTTTTT.

This clone showed up just once. The chain joins TRBV5-6 to TRBJ2-3; D gene unclear. From germline, CDR1 is SGHDT and CDR2 YYEEEE. V was cut by 0 bases and J by 1 base, with 6 bases left in between. CDR3 size: 14 residues. CDR3 sequence: CASSLGRGTDTQYF. CDR3 sequence (DNA): TGTGCCAGCAGCTTGGGTAGGGGCACAGATACGCAGTATTTT.

A note on this clone: A single base separates this from a much larger clone, so it may be a read error. Other DNA sequences in this specimen translate into the identical CDR3. The V gene is TRBV5-1, the J gene TRBJ2-5; 11 bases are shared with TRBD1. The DNA end favors TRBJ2-7, so the J call may be wrong. Germline CDR1 is SGHRS and CDR2 is YFSETQ. The CDR3 consists of 15 residues. CDR3 coding DNA: TGCGCCAGCAGCGATCGGACAGGGGGCGTGTACGAGCAGTACTTC. This translates into CASSDRTGGVYEQYF.

The chain combines TRBV6-5 with TRBJ2-1; D ambiguous. V lost 6 bases and J 7 bases, leaving 13 bases between the germline ends. CDR1 and CDR2 from the germline V gene are MNHEY and SVGAGI. The CDR3 runs 13 residues. CDR3 protein: CASRHRENNEQFF. CDR3 in DNA: TGTGCCAGCAGACACAGAGAAAATAATGAGCAGTTCTTC.

The chain combines TRBV7-6 with TRBJ2-6; D gene uncertain. V lost 3 bases, J lost 0 bases, and 9 bases lay in between. CDR1 is SGHVS, CDR2 FNYEAQ, per germline. The length of the CDR3 is 16 residues. The CDR3 nucleotides are TGTGCCAGCAGCTTGGGTGTGGACTCTGGGGCCAACGTCCTGACTTTC. Amino acid sequence: CASSLGVDSGANVLTF.

The rearrangement joins TRBV5-6 to TRBJ1-2, with 8 bases fitting TRBD1. Germline V gene lookup returns CDR1 SGHDT and CDR2 YYEEEE. With V trimmed by 4 bases and J by 8 bases, 7 bases remained unmatched. The CDR3 consists of 13 residues. CDR3 loop: CASSRGTGEGYTF. CDR3 nucleotide sequence: TGTGCCAGCAGCCGGGGGACAGGTGAAGGCTACACCTTC.

This clone was counted only a few times. A much larger clone is a single base away; this may be a read error. Other DNA sequences of this sample code for an identical CDR3. This rearrangement joins TRBV5-6 to TRBJ2-5; D is undetermined. The CDR3 loop spans 11 amino acids. V lost 2 bases and J 2 bases, leaving 1 base between the germline ends. Germline values: CDR1 SGHDT, CDR2 YYEEEE. As DNA, the CDR3 is TGTGCCAGCAGCTTACAAGAGACCCAGTACTTC. This sequence encodes CASSLQETQYF.

CDR3 loop: CASSESGVNEQFF. DNA of the CDR3: TGTGCCAGCAGCGAGAGCGGGGTCAATGAGCAGTTCTTC. J is TRBJ2-1 and V is TRBV7-9, with TRBD2 identical over 7 bases. This CDR3 is 13 amino acids long. The V and J ends lost 5 bases and 6 bases, in that order; junction bases with no gene match: 4. Germline values: CDR1 SEHNR, CDR2 FQNEAQ (reference sequence).

The CDR3 nucleotides are TGCGCCAGCAGCTTTCGGGGGAGGGGCACTGAAGCTTTCTTT. Its protein product is CASSFRGRGTEAFF. The chain combines TRBV5-1 with TRBJ1-1; the D gene is possibly TRBD1 (5 bases). Trimming pared 2 bases from V and 4 bases from J, leaving 12 bases between. The CDR3 spans 14 residues. Per germline, CDR1 SGHRS and CDR2 YFSETQ.

This chain joins TRBV4-2 and TRBJ2-4; 8 bases are a match to TRBD2. This CDR3 is 15 amino acids long. In germline, CDR1 is LGHNA, CDR2 YNFKEQ. V was pared by 1 base and J by 1 base, with 0 bases of the junction left unmatched. DNA of the CDR3: TGTGCCAGCAGCCAAGCGGGAGGGGCCAAAAACATTCAGTACTTC. Translation: CASSQAGGAKNIQYF.

The V call is TRBV11-2, the J call TRBJ2-7; no definite D call. With 1 base removed from V and 0 bases from J, the gap between germline ends came to 7 bases. Germline assignment: CDR1 SGHAT and CDR2 FQNNGV. CDR3 size: 14 residues. The CDR3 DNA sequence: TGTGCCAGCAGCTTAGGGGTGCGCTCCTACGAGCAGTACTTC. It specifies CASSLGVRSYEQYF.

This chain joins TRBV2 and TRBJ2-7; 10 bases line up with TRBD2. V was clipped by 7 bases and J by 3 bases; unmatched bases: 9. Per germline, CDR1 SNHLY and CDR2 FYNNEI. CDR3 length equals 15 residues. The CDR3 DNA reads TGTGCCAGCATGGATACTAGCGGGAAATACTACGAGCAGTACTTC. Its translation is CASMDTSGKYYEQYF.

Regarding this clone: Distinct nucleotide sequences in the sample also encode this CDR3. The chain has TRBV7-2 and TRBJ1-5; D not certain. Germline loops: CDR1 SGHTA, CDR2 FQGNSA. Trimming stripped 1 base from V and 0 bases from J, with 7 bases between. This CDR3 comprises 15 residues. CDR3 sequence reads: CASSLDALSNQPQHF. The CDR3 coding sequence is TGTGCCAGCAGCTTAGATGCCCTTAGCAATCAGCCCCAGCATTTT.

This clone showed up just once. V and J are TRBV11-2 and TRBJ1-1; 9 bases align to TRBD1. Germline CDR1 and CDR2: SGHAT and FQNNGV. The V and J ends lost 2 bases and 1 base, in that order; junction bases with no gene match: 5. The CDR3 runs to 16 residues. The CDR3 loop is CASSLSGQGRNTEAFF. The CDR3 DNA follows: TGTGCCAGCAGCTTATCTGGACAGGGGCGGAACACTGAAGCTTTCTTT.

The gene calls are TRBV6-1 and TRBJ2-3; tentative D call: TRBD1 (5 bases). Trimming pared 5 bases from V and 1 base from J, leaving 7 bases between. The germline gives CDR1 MNHNS, CDR2 SASEGT. The CDR3 spans 13 residues. CDR3 sequence reads: CASSPTGTDTQYF. The CDR3 DNA is TGTGCCAGCAGTCCGACAGGCACAGATACGCAGTATTTT.